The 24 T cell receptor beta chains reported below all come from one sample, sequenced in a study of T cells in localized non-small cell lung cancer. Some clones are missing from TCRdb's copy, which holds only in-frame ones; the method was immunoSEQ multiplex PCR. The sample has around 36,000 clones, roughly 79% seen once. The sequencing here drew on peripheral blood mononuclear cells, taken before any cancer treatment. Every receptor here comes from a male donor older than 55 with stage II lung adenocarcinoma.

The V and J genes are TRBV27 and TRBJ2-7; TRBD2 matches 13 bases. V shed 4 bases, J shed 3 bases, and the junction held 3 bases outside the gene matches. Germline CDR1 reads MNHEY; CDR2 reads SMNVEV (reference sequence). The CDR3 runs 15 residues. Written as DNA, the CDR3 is TGTGCCAGCAGTTGGACTAGCGGGAGTGTCTACGAGCAGTACTTC. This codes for CASSWTSGSVYEQYF.

DNA for the CDR3: TGTGCCAGCAGCCCAGCGGGAGGACCTGCTTACGAGCAGTACTTC. The encoded protein is CASSPAGGPAYEQYF. This chain uses TRBV7-8 with TRBJ2-7; 9 bases align to TRBD2. The CDR3 is 15 residues long. Germline CDR1 reads SGHVS; CDR2 reads FQNEAQ. The V gene end was trimmed by 5 bases and the J gene end by 4 bases; junction bases not matched to a gene: 9.

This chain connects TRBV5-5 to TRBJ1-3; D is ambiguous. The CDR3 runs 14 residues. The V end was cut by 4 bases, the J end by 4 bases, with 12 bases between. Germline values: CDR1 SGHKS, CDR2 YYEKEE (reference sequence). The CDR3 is CASSRGESGNTIYF. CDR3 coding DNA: TGTGCCAGCAGCCGTGGGGAGTCCGGAAACACCATATATTTT.

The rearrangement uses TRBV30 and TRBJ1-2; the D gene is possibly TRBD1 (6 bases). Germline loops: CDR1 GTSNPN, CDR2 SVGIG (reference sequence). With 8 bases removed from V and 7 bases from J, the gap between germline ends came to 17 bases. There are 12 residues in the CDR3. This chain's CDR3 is CAGFRGGSGYTF. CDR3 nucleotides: TGTGCCGGATTCCGGGGGGGCTCTGGCTACACCTTC. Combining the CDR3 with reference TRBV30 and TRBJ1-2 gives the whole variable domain SQTIHQWPATLVQPVGSPLSLECTVEGTSNPNLYWYRQAAGRGLQLLFYSVGIGQISSEVPQNLSASRPQDRQFILSSKKLLLSDSGFYLCAGFRGGSGYTFGSGTRLTVV.

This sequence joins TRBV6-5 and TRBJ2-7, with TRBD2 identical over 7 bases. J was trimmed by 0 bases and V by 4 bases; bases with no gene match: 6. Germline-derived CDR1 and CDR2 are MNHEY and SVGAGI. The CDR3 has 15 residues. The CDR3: CASSFLADGSYEQYF. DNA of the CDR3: TGTGCCAGCAGTTTTCTAGCGGATGGCTCCTACGAGCAGTACTTC.

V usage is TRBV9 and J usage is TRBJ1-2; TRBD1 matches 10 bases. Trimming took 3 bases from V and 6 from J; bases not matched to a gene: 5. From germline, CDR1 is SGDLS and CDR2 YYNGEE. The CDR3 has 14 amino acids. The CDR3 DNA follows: TGTGCCAGCAGCGGGGGACAGGGGTATGATGGCTACACCTTC. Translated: CASSGGQGYDGYTF.

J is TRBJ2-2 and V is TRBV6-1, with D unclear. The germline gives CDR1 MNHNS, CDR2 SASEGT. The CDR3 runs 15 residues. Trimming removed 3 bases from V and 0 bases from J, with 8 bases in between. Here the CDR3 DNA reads TGTGCCAGCAGTGAGGGCAGAGCGAACACCGGGGAGCTGTTTTTT. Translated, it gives CASSEGRANTGELFF.

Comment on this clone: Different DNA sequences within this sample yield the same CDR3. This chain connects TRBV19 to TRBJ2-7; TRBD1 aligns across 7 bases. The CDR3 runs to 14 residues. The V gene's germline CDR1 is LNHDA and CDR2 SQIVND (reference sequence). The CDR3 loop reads CAMKGQSRAHEQYF. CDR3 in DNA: TGTGCTATGAAGGGACAGTCCAGGGCTCACGAGCAGTACTTC.

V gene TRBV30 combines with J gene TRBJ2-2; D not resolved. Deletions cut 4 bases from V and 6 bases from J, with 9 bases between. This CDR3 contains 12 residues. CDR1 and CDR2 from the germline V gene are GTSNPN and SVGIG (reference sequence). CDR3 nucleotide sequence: TGTGCCTGGATGTTTAGTGCCGGGGAGCTGTTTTTT. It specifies CAWMFSAGELFF.

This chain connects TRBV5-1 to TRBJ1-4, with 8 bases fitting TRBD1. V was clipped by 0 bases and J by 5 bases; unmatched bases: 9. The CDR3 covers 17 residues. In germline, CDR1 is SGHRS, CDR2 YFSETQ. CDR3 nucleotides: TGCGCCAGCAGCTTGGAGCCGGGACAGGAGGACAATGAAAAACTGTTTTTT. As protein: CASSLEPGQEDNEKLFF.

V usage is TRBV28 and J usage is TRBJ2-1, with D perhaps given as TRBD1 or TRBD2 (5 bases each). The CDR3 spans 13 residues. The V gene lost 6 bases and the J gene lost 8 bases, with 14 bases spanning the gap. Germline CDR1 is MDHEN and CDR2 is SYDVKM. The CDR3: CASRDGGRDEQFF. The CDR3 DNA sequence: TGTGCCAGCAGAGATGGGGGTAGAGATGAGCAGTTCTTC.

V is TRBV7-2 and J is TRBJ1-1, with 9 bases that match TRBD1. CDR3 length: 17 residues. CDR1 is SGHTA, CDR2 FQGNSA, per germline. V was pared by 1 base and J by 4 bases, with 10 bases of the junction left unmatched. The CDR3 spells CASSLVGTGRGGTEAFF. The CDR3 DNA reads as TGTGCCAGCAGCTTAGTCGGGACAGGGAGGGGAGGCACTGAAGCTTTCTTT.

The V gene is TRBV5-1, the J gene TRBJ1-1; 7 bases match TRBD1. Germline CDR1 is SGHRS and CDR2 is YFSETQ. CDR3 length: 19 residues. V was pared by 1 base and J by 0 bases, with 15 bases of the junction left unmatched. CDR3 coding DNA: TGCGCCAGCAGCTTGACCAAAATCCCGGGACAGATAATGAACACTGAAGCTTTCTTT. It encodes CASSLTKIPGQIMNTEAFF.

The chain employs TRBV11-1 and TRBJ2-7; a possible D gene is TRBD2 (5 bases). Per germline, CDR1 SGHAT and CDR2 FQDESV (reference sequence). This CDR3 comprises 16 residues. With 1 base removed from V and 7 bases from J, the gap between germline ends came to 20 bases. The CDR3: CASSLESNAATREQYF. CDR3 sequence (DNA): TGTGCCAGCAGCTTAGAATCCAATGCCGCAACTAGGGAGCAGTACTTC. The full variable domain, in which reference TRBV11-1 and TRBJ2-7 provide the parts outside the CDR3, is EAEVAQSPRYKITEKSQAVAFWCDPISGHATLYWYRQILGQGPELLVQFQDESVVDDSQLPKDRFSAERLKGVDSTLKIQPAELGDSAMYLCASSLESNAATREQYFGPGTRLTVT.

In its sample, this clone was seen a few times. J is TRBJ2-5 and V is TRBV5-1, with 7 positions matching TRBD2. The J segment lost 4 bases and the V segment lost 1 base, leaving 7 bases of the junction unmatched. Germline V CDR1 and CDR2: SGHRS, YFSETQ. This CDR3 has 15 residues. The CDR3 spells CASSLRASGGETQYF. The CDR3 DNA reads TGCGCCAGCAGCTTGCGGGCTAGCGGAGGAGAGACCCAGTACTTC.

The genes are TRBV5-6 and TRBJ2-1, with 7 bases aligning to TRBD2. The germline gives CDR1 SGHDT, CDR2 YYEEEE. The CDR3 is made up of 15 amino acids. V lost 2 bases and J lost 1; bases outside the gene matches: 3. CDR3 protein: CASSFWGGSYNEQFF. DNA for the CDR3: TGTGCCAGCAGCTTTTGGGGGGGATCCTACAATGAGCAGTTCTTC.

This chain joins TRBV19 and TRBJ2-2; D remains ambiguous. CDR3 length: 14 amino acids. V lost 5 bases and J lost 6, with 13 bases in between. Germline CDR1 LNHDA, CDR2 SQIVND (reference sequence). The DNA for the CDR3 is TGTGCCAGTAGTGGGCAGGACGTCCCCGGGGAGCTGTTTTTT. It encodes CASSGQDVPGELFF.

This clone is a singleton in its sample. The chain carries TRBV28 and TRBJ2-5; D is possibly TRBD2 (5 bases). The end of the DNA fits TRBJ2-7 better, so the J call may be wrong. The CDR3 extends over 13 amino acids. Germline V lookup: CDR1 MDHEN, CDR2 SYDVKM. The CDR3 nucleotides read TGTGCCAGCAGTCTAGGACTTCCGTACGAGCAGTACTTC. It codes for CASSLGLPYEQYF.

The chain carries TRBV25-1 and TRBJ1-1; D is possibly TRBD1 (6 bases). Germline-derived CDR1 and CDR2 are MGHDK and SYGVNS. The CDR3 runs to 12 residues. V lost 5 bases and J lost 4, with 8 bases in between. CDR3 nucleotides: TGTGCCAGCAGTACAGGGCCCACTGAAGCTTTCTTT. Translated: CASSTGPTEAFF.

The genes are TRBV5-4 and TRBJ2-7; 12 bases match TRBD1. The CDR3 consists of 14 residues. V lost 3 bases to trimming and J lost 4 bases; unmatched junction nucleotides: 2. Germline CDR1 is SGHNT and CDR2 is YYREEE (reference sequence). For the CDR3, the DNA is TGTGCCAGCAGCTCGGGACAGGGGGCTTACGAGCAGTACTTC. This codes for CASSSGQGAYEQYF.

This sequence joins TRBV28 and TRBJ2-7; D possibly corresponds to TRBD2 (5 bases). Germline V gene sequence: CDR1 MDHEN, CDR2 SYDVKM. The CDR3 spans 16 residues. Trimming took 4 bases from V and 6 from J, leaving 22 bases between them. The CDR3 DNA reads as TGTGCCAGCAGTTCTAGGTCGGGATCCGGGTCTCCCGAGCAGTACTTC. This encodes CASSSRSGSGSPEQYF.

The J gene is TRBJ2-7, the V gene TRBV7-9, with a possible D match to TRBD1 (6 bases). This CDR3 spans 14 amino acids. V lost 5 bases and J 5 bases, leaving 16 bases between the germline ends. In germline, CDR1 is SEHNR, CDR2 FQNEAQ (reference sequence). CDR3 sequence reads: CASSPGGTLHEQYF. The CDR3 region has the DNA TGTGCCAGCAGCCCTGGGGGCACCCTGCACGAGCAGTACTTC.

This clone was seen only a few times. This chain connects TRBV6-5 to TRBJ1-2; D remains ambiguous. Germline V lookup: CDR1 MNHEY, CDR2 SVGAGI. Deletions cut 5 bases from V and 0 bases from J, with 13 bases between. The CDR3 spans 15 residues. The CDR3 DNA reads TGTGCCAGCAGTCCCCCGGCCTCAGCTAACTATGGCTACACCTTC. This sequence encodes CASSPPASANYGYTF.

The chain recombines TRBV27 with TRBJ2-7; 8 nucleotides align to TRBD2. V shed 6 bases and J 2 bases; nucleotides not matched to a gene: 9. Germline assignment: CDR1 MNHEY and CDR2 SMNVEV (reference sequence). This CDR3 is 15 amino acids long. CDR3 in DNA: TGTGCCAGCAGCTCGTCGGGGGGGGGACCCTACGAGCAGTACTTC. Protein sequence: CASSSSGGGPYEQYF.